This T cell receptor (beta chain) was sequenced during a study of CD8+ T cells in alopecia areata. Treatment defined: oral pan-JAK inhibitor, 5-10 mg twice daily. RNA extraction and reverse transcription yielded cDNA as sequencing template. The data were produced by immunoSEQ multiplex PCR, yet TCRdb's version contains in-frame clones alone and is incomplete. The table has tens of thousands of clones, just over 70% seen once. The source material was CD8+ T cells sorted from blood, sampled at approximately week 42, from a patient treated with tofacitinib. The receptor was derived from a human donor with alopecia areata.

The CDR3 sequence is CASSFSGGGTDTQYF. The CDR3, as DNA: TGTGCCAGCAGCTTCAGCGGGGGTGGCACAGATACGCAGTATTTT. The rearrangement links TRBV7-2 to TRBJ2-3, with 8 bases that match TRBD2. This CDR3 has 15 residues. V trimming: 3 bases; J trimming: 1 base; junction bases outside the gene matches: 3. CDR1 is SGHTA, CDR2 FQGNSA, per germline.